This section outlines one T cell receptor beta chain sequence together with its context. Antigen: not known. This specimen comes from a study of radiation and T cells in renal cell carcinoma. Repertoires were generated with immunoSEQ multiplex PCR, while TCRdb's copy carries only in-frame clones and drops some. The sample shows roughly 3,900 clones, roughly 80% of them seen only once. Study findings and constraints: Compared with controls, irradiated tumors showed greater TCR clonality. Sampling covered only roughly 0.91 g of each tumor.

There are 13 residues in the CDR3. Germline CDR1 and CDR2: SQVTM and ANQGSEA. V lost 1 base and J lost 4, with 10 bases in between. The treatment denotes: treatment-naive control, cytoreductive nephrectomy. Control samples are tumors resected by cytoreductive nephrectomy without prior radiation. Sequenced control tumors were from more than ten males and a few females, median age around 61. The input for sequencing was tumor tissue, taken from a patient whose treatment was nephrectomy without radiotherapy. The V gene is TRBV29-1, the J gene TRBJ1-2; no clear D gene. The sequence was obtained from a man aged 50-60 years with renal cell carcinoma. CDR3 in DNA: TGCAGCGTTGAAGCGGCACAGTCCTATGGCTACACCTTC. Translation gives CSVEAAQSYGYTF.